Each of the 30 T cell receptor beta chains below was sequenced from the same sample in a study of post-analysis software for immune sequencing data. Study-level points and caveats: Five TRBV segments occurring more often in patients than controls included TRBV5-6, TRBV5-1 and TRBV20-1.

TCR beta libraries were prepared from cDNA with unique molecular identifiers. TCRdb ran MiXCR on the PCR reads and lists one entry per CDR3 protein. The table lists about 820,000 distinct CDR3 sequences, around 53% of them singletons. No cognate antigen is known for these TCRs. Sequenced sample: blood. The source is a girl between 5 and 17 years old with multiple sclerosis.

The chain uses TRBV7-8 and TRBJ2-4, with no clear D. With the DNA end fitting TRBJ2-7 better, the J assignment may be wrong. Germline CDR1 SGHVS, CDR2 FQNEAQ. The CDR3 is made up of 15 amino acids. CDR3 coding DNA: TGTGCCAGCAGCTTAGAGGGCGGAGCTACCACCGAGCAGTACTTC. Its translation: CASSLEGGATTEQYF.

CDR3 nucleotides: TGCAGTGCCTTGGACGCTGGGGAGACCCAGTACTTC. This codes for CSALDAGETQYF. This rearrangement joins TRBV20-1 to TRBJ2-5; D unresolved. V was shortened by 6 bases and J by 5 bases, with 13 bases between the two germline ends. Germline loops: CDR1 DFQATT, CDR2 SNEGSKA (reference sequence). This CDR3 contains 12 residues.

The CDR3 coding sequence is TGTGCCAGCAGCTTAGACCCGAGTAACTATGGCTACACCTTC. As protein: CASSLDPSNYGYTF. The chain recombines TRBV13 with TRBJ1-2; no clear D gene. Germline-derived CDR1 and CDR2 are PRHDT and FYEKMQ (reference sequence). The V and J ends lost 1 base and 1 base respectively, with 7 bases between them. The CDR3 spans 14 residues.

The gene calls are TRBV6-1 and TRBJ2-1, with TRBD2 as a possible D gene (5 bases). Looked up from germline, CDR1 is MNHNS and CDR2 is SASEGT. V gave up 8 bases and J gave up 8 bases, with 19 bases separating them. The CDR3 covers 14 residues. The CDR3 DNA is TGTGCCAGCGGTCCCGGGGAGACGGACGATGAGCAGTTCTTC. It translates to CASGPGETDDEQFF.

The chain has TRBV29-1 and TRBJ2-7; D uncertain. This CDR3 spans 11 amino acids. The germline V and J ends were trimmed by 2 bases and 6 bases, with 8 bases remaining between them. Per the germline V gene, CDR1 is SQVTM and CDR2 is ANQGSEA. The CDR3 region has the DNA TGCAGCGTTGAACTCGGTCTCGAGCAGTACTTC. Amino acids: CSVELGLEQYF.

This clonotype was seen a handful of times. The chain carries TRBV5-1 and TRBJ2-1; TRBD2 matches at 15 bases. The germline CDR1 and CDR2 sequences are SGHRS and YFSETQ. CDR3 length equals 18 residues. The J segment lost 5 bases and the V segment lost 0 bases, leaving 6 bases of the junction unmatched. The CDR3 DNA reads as TGCGCCAGCAGCTTGGTGGGACTAGCGGGAGGAGGGGACAATGAGCAGTTCTTC. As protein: CASSLVGLAGGGDNEQFF.

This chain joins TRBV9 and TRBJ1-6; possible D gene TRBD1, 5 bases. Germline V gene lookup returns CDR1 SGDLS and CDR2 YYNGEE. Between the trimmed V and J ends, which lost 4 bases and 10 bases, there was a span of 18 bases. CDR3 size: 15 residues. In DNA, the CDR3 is TGTGCCAGCAGCCTTTCGCAAACGGGGACGTCACCCCTCCACTTT. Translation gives CASSLSQTGTSPLHF.

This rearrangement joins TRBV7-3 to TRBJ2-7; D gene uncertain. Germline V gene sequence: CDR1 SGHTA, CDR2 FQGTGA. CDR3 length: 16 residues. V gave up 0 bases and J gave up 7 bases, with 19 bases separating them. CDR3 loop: CASSLTTRTALYEQYF. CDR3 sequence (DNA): TGTGCCAGCAGCTTAACGACCAGGACGGCTCTCTATGAGCAGTACTTC.

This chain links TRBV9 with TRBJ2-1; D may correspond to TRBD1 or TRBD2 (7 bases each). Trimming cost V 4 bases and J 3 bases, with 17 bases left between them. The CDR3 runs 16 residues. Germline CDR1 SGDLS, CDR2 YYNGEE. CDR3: CASSSGGEGGYNEQFF. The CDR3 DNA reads TGTGCCAGCAGCTCAGGGGGGGAGGGAGGCTACAATGAGCAGTTCTTC.

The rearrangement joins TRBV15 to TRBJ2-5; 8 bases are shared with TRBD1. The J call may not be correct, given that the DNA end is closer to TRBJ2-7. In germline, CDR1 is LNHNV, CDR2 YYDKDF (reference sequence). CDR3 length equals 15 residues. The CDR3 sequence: CATSREDRASYEQYF. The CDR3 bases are TGTGCCACCAGCAGGGAGGACAGGGCCTCCTACGAGCAGTACTTC.

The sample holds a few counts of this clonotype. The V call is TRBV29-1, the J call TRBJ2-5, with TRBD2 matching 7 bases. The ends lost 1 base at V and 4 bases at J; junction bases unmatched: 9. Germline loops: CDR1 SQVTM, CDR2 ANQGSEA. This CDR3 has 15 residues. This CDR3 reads CSVEGTAGALETQYF. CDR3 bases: TGCAGCGTTGAAGGAACGGCGGGAGCATTAGAGACCCAGTACTTC.

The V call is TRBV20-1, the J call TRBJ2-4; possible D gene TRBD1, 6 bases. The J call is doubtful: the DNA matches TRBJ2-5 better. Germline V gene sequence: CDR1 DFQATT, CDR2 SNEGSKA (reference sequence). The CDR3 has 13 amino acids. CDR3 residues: CSAREGRGQTQYF. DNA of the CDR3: TGCAGTGCTAGAGAGGGCAGGGGTCAGACCCAGTACTTC.

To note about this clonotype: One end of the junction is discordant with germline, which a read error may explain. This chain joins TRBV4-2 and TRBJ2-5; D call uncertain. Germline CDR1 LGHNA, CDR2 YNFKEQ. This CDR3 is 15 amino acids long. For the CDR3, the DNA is TGTGCCAGCAACCAAGAAGGTTGGGTGAGAGAGACCCAGTACTTC. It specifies CASNQEGWVRETQYF.

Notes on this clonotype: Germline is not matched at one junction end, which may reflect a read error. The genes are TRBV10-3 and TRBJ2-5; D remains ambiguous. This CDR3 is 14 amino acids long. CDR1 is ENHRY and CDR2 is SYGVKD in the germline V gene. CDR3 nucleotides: TGTGCCATCAGGGAGTCTTTGCGTGAAGAGACCCAGTACTTC. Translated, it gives CAIRESLREETQYF.

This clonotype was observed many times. The CDR3 protein is CSARVLAGGSYEQYF. Written as DNA, the CDR3 is TGCAGTGCTAGAGTTCTAGCGGGAGGTTCCTACGAGCAGTACTTC. The chain employs TRBV20-1 and TRBJ2-7, with TRBD2 matching 11 bases. This CDR3 has 15 residues. Germline V gene sequence: CDR1 DFQATT, CDR2 SNEGSKA (reference sequence). The trim removed 1 base at V and 1 base at J, leaving 3 bases unmatched.

For the CDR3, the DNA is TGCGCCAGCAGTTCCACGGCCAGGGCGACCGAGCAGTACTTC. The encoded protein is CASSSTARATEQYF. The genes are TRBV5-1 and TRBJ2-7; D perhaps matches TRBD1 (5 bases). This CDR3 spans 14 amino acids. Germline-derived CDR1 and CDR2 are SGHRS and YFSETQ. The V and J ends lost 5 bases and 6 bases respectively, with 18 bases between them.

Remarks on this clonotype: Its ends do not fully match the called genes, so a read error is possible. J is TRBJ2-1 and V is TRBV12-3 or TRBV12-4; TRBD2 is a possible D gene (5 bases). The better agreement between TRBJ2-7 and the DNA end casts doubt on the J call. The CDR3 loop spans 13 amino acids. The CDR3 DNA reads TGTGTCAGCAGTTCCGGGGATAACTACGAGCAGTACTTC. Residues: CVSSSGDNYEQYF.

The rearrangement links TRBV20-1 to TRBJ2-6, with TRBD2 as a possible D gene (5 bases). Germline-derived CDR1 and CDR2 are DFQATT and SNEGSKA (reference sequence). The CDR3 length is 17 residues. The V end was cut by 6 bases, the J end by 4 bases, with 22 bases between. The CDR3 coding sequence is TGCAGTGCGAGCAGGTATCAAGTCACTAGGGGGGCCAACGTCCTGACTTTC. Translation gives CSASRYQVTRGANVLTF.

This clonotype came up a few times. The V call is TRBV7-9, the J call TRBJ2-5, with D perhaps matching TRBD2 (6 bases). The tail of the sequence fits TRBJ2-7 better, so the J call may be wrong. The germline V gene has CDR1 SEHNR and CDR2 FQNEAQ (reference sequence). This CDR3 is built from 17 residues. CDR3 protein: CASSPRDLPNPFGEQYF. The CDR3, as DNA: TGTGCCAGCAGTCCCCGGGACTTACCCAACCCCTTCGGCGAGCAGTACTTC.

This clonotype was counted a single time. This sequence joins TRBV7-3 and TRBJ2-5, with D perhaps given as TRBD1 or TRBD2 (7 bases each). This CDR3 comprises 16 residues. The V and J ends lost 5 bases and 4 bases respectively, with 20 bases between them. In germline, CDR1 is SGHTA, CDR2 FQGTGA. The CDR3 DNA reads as TGTGCCAGCAGCCGGGGGGACAGTCCCTGGGGAGAGACCCAGTACTTC. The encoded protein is CASSRGDSPWGETQYF.

CDR3 nucleotides: TGCGCCAGCAGCCAAGAACCTAGGCCGCAACTGTTTTTT. This gives the protein CASSQEPRPQLFF. The J gene is TRBJ1-4, the V gene TRBV4-1; D is uncertain. Trimming shortened V by 0 bases and J by 12 bases, and 11 bases separated the two germline ends. The length of the CDR3 is 13 residues. Germline V gives CDR1 MGHRA, CDR2 YSYEKL.

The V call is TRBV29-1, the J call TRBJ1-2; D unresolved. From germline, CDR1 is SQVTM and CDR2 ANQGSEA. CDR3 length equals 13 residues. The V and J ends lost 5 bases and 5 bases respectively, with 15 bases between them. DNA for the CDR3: TGCAGCGTTTCGGACGGGATAGGATATGGCTACACCTTC. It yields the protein CSVSDGIGYGYTF.

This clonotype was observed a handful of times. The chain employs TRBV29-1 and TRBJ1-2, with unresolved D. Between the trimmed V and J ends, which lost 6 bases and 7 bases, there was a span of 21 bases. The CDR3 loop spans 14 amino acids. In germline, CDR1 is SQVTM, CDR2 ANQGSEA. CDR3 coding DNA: TGCAGCGTCGAGGGTGACCGACTAGGACGTGGCTACACCTTC. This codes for CSVEGDRLGRGYTF.

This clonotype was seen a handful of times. The CDR3 nucleotides read TGTGCCAGCAGTCGCCAGGGGGCTGGGGCCAACGTCCTGACTTTC. It is translated as CASSRQGAGANVLTF. The chain combines TRBV12-3 or TRBV12-4 with TRBJ2-6, with 7 bases matching TRBD1. Trimming at V came to 5 bases and at J to 2 bases, leaving 3 bases not matched to a gene. The CDR3 runs 15 residues.

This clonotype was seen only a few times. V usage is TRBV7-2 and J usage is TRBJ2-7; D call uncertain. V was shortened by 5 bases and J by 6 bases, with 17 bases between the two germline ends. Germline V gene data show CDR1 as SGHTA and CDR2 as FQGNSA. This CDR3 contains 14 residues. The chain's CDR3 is CASSPTRILGEQYF. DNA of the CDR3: TGTGCCAGCAGCCCCACGCGGATTCTCGGCGAGCAGTACTTC.

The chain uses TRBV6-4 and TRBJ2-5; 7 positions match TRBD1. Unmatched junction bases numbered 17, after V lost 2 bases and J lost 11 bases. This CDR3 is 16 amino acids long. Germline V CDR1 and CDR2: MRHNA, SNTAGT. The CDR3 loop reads CASSDAAGTDYNEQYF. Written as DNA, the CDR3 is TGTGCCAGCAGTGACGCCGCCGGGACAGATTACAATGAGCAGTACTTC.

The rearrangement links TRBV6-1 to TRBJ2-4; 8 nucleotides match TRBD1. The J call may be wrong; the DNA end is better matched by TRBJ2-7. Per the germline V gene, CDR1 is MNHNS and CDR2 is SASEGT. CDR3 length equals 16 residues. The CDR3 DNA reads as TGTGCCAGCAGTGGGACAGGGAACTCAGTTTTCTACGAGCAGTACTTC. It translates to CASSGTGNSVFYEQYF.

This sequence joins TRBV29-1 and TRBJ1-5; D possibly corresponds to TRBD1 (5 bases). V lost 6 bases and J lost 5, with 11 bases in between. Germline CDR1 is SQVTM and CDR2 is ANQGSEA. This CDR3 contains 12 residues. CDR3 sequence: CSVGERDQPQHF. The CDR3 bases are TGCAGCGTGGGGGAACGGGATCAGCCCCAGCATTTT.

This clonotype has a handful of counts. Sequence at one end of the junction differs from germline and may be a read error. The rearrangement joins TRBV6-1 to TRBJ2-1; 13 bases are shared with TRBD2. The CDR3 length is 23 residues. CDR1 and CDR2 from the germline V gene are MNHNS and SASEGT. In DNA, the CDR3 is TGTGCCATCAGTGAACCTTCACTTCGGACTAGCGGGGGCTCAGGGGATGCGAACAATGAGCAGTTCTTC. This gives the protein CAISEPSLRTSGGSGDANNEQFF.

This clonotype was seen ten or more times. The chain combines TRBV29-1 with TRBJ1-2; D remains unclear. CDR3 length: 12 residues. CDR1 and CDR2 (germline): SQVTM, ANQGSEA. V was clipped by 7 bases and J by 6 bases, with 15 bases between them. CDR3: CSGAGIRDGYTF. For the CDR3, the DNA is TGCAGCGGCGCTGGGATTAGGGATGGCTACACCTTC.